The 10 T cell receptor beta chains presented below share a single source sample, sequenced in a study of shared T cell receptors in the human thymus. The protocol was immunoSEQ multiplex PCR, while the TCRdb copy is restricted to in-frame clones and leaves out a portion. Found here are fewer than 700,000 clones, 70% to 90% of them singletons; the top ten hold approximately 0.01%. These data also featured in a second study, about human thymus T cells.

Sequences were obtained from thymocytes. These receptor sequences come from a boy under three years old with a congenital heart defect.

As DNA, the CDR3 is TGTGCCAGCAGTTTAGTGGGAGCTAGCTCCTACGAGCAGTACTTC. This encodes CASSLVGASSYEQYF. The chain carries TRBV27 and TRBJ2-7, with D perhaps TRBD2 (5 bases). The CDR3 totals 15 residues. V was clipped by 2 bases and J by 0 bases, with 11 bases between them. The V gene's germline CDR1 is MNHEY and CDR2 SMNVEV (reference sequence).

V is TRBV27 and J is TRBJ1-2; D uncertain. There are 14 residues in the CDR3. Germline CDR1 MNHEY, CDR2 SMNVEV (reference sequence). V was clipped by 2 bases and J by 3 bases, with 10 bases between them. In DNA form, the CDR3 reads TGTGCCAGCAGTTTAAATGGGGAGGACTATGGCTACACCTTC. Its translation: CASSLNGEDYGYTF.

V and J are TRBV11-2 and TRBJ1-4, with no clear D. Deletions cut 3 bases from V and 4 bases from J, with 9 bases between. The CDR3 extends over 14 amino acids. Per the germline V gene, CDR1 is SGHAT and CDR2 is FQNNGV. The CDR3 protein is CASSFRGINEKLFF. The CDR3 nucleotides are TGTGCCAGCAGCTTCCGGGGAATTAATGAAAAACTGTTTTTT.

The chain recombines TRBV5-1 with TRBJ2-7, with a tentative D call TRBD1 (5 bases). The germline V gene encodes CDR1 SGHRS and CDR2 YFSETQ. Trimming took 0 bases from V and 7 from J, leaving 14 bases between them. CDR3 length: 14 amino acids. The CDR3 sequence: CASSLADSLSEQYF. The CDR3 DNA reads as TGCGCCAGCAGCTTGGCCGACAGCCTGTCAGAGCAGTACTTC.

The CDR3 spells CASSSSGTGPNTEAFF. CDR3 nucleotide sequence: TGCGCCAGCAGCTCCTCCGGGACAGGGCCGAACACTGAAGCTTTCTTT. The rearrangement links TRBV5-1 to TRBJ1-1, with 9 nucleotides matching TRBD1. V trimming: 3 bases; J trimming: 1 base; junction bases outside the gene matches: 7. The CDR3 consists of 16 residues. Germline loops: CDR1 SGHRS, CDR2 YFSETQ.

V is TRBV7-9 and J is TRBJ2-7; D is possibly TRBD1 (6 bases). Germline CDR1 reads SEHNR; CDR2 reads FQNEAQ (reference sequence). The CDR3 sequence is 16 residues long. V was shortened by 2 bases and J by 1 base, with 15 bases between the two germline ends. The CDR3 DNA reads as TGTGCCAGCAGCTTATGGGGGCAGGGGAAATCCTACGAGCAGTACTTC. Amino acids: CASSLWGQGKSYEQYF. Variable domain in full (rest from reference TRBV7-9 and TRBJ2-7): DTGVSQNPRHKITKRGQNVTFRCDPISEHNRLYWYRQTLGQGPEFLTYFQNEAQLEKSRLLSDRFSAERPKGSFSTLEIQRTEQGDSAMYLCASSLWGQGKSYEQYFGPGTRLTVT.

J is TRBJ2-1 and V is TRBV6-5, with a weak D call TRBD2 (5 bases). Germline lookup yields CDR1 MNHEY and CDR2 SVGAGI. The CDR3 spans 13 residues. Trimming shortened V by 9 bases and J by 7 bases, and 16 bases separated the two germline ends. The CDR3 protein is CAREVTYGNEQFF. In DNA, the CDR3 is TGTGCCAGGGAGGTCACCTACGGGAATGAGCAGTTCTTC.

V is TRBV25-1 and J is TRBJ2-4; 9 bases map to TRBD1. The CDR3 has 14 amino acids. CDR1 and CDR2 from the germline V gene are MGHDK and SYGVNS. V dropped 6 bases and J dropped 6; count of bases not matched to a gene: 6. The CDR3 region is CASSGGQGGNIQYF. The CDR3 bases are TGTGCCAGCAGCGGGGGACAGGGAGGAAACATTCAGTACTTC.

The genes are TRBV27 and TRBJ2-7; 8 nucleotides match TRBD1. The CDR3 is made up of 14 amino acids. With V trimmed by 8 bases and J by 1 base, 7 bases remained unmatched. Germline assignment: CDR1 MNHEY and CDR2 SMNVEV (reference sequence). The CDR3 DNA reads TGTGCCAGCCGGGGACAGGCGGTATCCTACGAGCAGTACTTC. Residues: CASRGQAVSYEQYF.

V is TRBV4-3 and J is TRBJ2-5; possible D gene TRBD1, 6 bases. The J call could be wrong; TRBJ2-7 is a better fit for the DNA end. This CDR3 is built from 14 residues. Germline V gene data show CDR1 as LGHNA and CDR2 as YSLEER. The CDR3 DNA is TGCGCCAGCAGCCAGGGTCTAGTCAGGGGCGAGCAGTACTTC. Residues: CASSQGLVRGEQYF.